The rows below give T cell receptor beta chains drawn from one sample of a study of blood T cell repertoires in COVID-19. Using immunoSEQ multiplex PCR, the repertoire was profiled, and TCRdb retains in-frame clones only, with some absent. The sample consists of 240,000 or so clones, roughly nine tenths of them appearing once. The sequencing sample was made of peripheral blood. Every receptor here comes from a man in his sixties with acute or convalescent COVID-19. CDR3s include the opening cysteine and the closing phenylalanine or tryptophan. Clone sizes are given selectively: once, few, many, or a class where the clone is expanded.

v_call	j_call	clone_size	cdr3_aa
TRBV28	TRBJ2-1	.	CASSPQGAGYNEQFF
TRBV7-9	TRBJ1-5	.	CASSLSNRQPQHF
TRBV6-6	TRBJ2-2	.	CASRDSGRANTGELFF
TRBV6-5	TRBJ1-2	.	CASTPFRTGGGYTF
TRBV18	TRBJ2-7	.	CASSPNTGLTSEQYF
TRBV28	TRBJ1-4	.	CASSLYRQPTNEKLFF
TRBV13	TRBJ2-7	.	CASSPRGGGTSASYEQYF
TRBV2	TRBJ2-5	once	CASSELGETQYF
TRBV4-1	TRBJ2-5	once	CASSQVRGGRETQYF
TRBV10-3	TRBJ2-1	.	CAALRLADNEQFF